Listed here is a single TCR beta chain. Trimming at V came to 4 bases and at J to 4 bases, leaving 5 bases not matched to a gene. The germline CDR1 and CDR2 sequences are SGHTA and FQGTGA. The CDR3 is made up of 14 amino acids. This entry is derived from a study of blood T cell repertoires in COVID-19. At the level of the study: The study drew acute and convalescent COVID-19 samples from the United States, Italy and Spain. T cells, B-cell-depleted T cells, or PBMCs supplied cDNA or gDNA.

As processed by the authors: By means of reference gene primer amplification, nucleated cell counts were estimated. TCRdb keeps only in-frame clones here, not all; method: immunoSEQ multiplex PCR. V, J and clone size are those of that table, while D and trimming were read from the DNA. The sample lists 320,000 or so clones, about 85% occurring once. Cohorts were assigned according to the clinical history that participants reported. Input material: PBMCs or T cells enriched from blood (not recorded which). The V gene is TRBV7-3, the J gene TRBJ2-5; TRBD2 matches 8 bases. This TCR derives from a woman aged 30 to 39 who had been exposed to COVID-19. The chain's CDR3 is CASSSPGGLETQYF. CDR3 in DNA: TGTGCCAGCAGCTCCCCGGGGGGGCTAGAGACCCAGTACTTC.